This T cell receptor (beta chain) emerged from a study of control samples from healthy donors and cancer patients. Clones were read by immunoSEQ multiplex PCR, and TCRdb kept only the in-frame ones, dropping some. Of tens of thousands of clones in the sample, approximately 88% were seen once. The CDR3 loop spans 14 amino acids. The V end was cut by 1 base, the J end by 0 bases, with 6 bases between. Germline loops: CDR1 LGHNA, CDR2 YSLEER. Specimen: blood. The V and J genes are TRBV4-3 and TRBJ2-5, with D uncertain. This clonotype was obtained from a man between 45 and 60 years old in good health. CDR3 coding DNA: TGCGCCAGCAGCCAAGCACCAAACCAAGAGACCCAGTACTTC. This gives the protein CASSQAPNQETQYF.